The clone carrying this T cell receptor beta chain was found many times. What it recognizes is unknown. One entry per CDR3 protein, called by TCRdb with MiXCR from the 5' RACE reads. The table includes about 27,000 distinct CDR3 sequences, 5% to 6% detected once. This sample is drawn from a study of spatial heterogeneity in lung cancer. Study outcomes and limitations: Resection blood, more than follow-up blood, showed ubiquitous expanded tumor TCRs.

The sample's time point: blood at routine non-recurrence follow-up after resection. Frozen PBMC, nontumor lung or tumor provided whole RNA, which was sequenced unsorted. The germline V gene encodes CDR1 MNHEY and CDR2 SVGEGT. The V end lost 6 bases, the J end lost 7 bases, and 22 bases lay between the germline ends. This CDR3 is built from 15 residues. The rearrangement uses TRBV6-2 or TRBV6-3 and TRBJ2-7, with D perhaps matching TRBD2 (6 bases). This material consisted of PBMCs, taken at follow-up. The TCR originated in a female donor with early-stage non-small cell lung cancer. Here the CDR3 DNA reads TGTGCCAGCAGCCGCGGGGACCCACCCTTATGGGAGCAGTACTTC. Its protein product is CASSRGDPPLWEQYF.